Shown below are 8 T cell receptor beta chains from a single sample sequenced in a study of cytomegalovirus exposure and HLA in healthy donors. The PCR had 60 Vbeta and 13 Jbeta primers. The method was immunoSEQ multiplex PCR; TCRdb's version includes in-frame clones alone and lacks a portion of them. With 100,000 to 150,000 clones in the sample, the ten largest clones hold less than 2%. What was sequenced was PBMCs. Source of these receptors: a man between 18 and 35 years old in good health and CMV-seronegative.

The V and J genes are TRBV7-3 and TRBJ2-2, with D maybe TRBD1 (5 bases). V was clipped by 5 bases and J by 3 bases, with 7 bases between them. Looked up from germline, CDR1 is SGHTA and CDR2 is FQGTGA. This CDR3 is 13 amino acids long. The CDR3 DNA sequence: TGTGCCAGCAGCCAACAGGACACCGGGGAGCTGTTTTTT. It yields the protein CASSQQDTGELFF.

The rearrangement links TRBV29-1 to TRBJ2-4; D is unclear. Trimming stripped 3 bases from V and 6 bases from J, with 6 bases between. Germline V gene sequence: CDR1 SQVTM, CDR2 ANQGSEA. CDR3 length: 11 residues. In nucleotides, the CDR3 is TGCAGCGTTGACCAGGCAAACATTCAGTACTTC. Translation gives CSVDQANIQYF.

A word on this clone: One junction end disagrees with the germline gene, perhaps due to a read error. Other DNA sequences in this sample translate to the same CDR3. The chain recombines TRBV15 with TRBJ2-2, with D maybe TRBD1 (6 bases). Germline CDR1 and CDR2: LNHNV and YYDKDF (reference sequence). This CDR3 is built from 17 residues. The CDR3 bases are TGTGCCACCAGCACTCACCCCAGGGGAAGAGGACCCGGGGAGCTGTTCTTT. Translating gives CATSTHPRGRGPGELFF. The complete variable domain, with remaining parts taken from reference TRBV15 and TRBJ2-2, reads DAMVIQNPRYQVTQFGKPVTLSCSQTLNHNVMYWYQQKSSQAPKLLFHYYDKDFNNEADTPDNFQSRRPNTSFCFLDIRSPGLGDTAMYLCATSTHPRGRGPGELFFGEGSRLTVL.

The chain has TRBV5-1 and TRBJ2-1, with TRBD1 identical over 8 bases. The CDR3 loop spans 15 amino acids. Germline CDR1 and CDR2: SGHRS and YFSETQ. Trimming removed 1 base from V and 3 bases from J; junction bases left unmatched: 3. The CDR3 here is CASSLFGQGYNEQFF. In DNA form, the CDR3 reads TGCGCCAGCAGCTTGTTTGGACAGGGCTACAATGAGCAGTTCTTC.

The V call is TRBV18, the J call TRBJ1-4; no clear D. Between the trimmed V and J ends, which lost 3 bases and 8 bases, there was a span of 16 bases. The CDR3 totals 15 residues. The germline CDR1 and CDR2 sequences are KGHSH and LQKENI. The CDR3 DNA is TGTGCCAGCTCACCCTTTGGAGGGCAGGAAGAAAAACTGTTTTTT. It is translated as CASSPFGGQEEKLFF.

The chain has TRBV16 and TRBJ2-7; TRBD1 matches at 7 bases. From germline, CDR1 is KGHSY and CDR2 FQNENV. This CDR3 contains 14 residues. V was pared by 5 bases and J by 5 bases, with 9 bases of the junction left unmatched. The CDR3 reads CASSNTRQGHEQYF. CDR3 nucleotides: TGTGCCAGCAGCAATACCCGACAGGGCCACGAGCAGTACTTC.

The chain couples TRBV18 to TRBJ2-2; perhaps TRBD1 as D (5 bases). There are 13 residues in the CDR3. In germline, CDR1 is KGHSH, CDR2 LQKENI. Trimming cost V 4 bases and J 6 bases, with 9 bases left between them. The CDR3 loop is CASSRTRAGELFF. The CDR3 nucleotides read TGTGCCAGCTCACGGACACGGGCCGGGGAGCTGTTTTTT.

This chain joins TRBV4-2 and TRBJ1-2; no definite D call. Between the trimmed V and J ends, which lost 1 base and 3 bases, there was a span of 9 bases. The CDR3 sequence is 14 residues long. CDR1 is LGHNA, CDR2 YNFKEQ, per germline. The CDR3 region is CASSQVSDYYGYTF. Written as DNA, the CDR3 is TGTGCCAGCAGCCAAGTATCGGACTACTATGGCTACACCTTC.